These T cell receptor beta chains were read from a single sample in a study of blood T cell repertoires in COVID-19. Assay used: immunoSEQ multiplex PCR; TCRdb lists only in-frame clones, some missing. Here the sample spans 140,000 or so clones, approximately 80% being singletons. The sample consisted of peripheral blood. Every receptor here comes from a human donor in a cohort sampled during active COVID-19. Each CDR3 is given with its conserved first and last residue. The order of the fields is CDR3 protein, CDR3 DNA, J gene, clone size, V gene, D gene. A D gene is named only where the DNA matches it firmly. Clone size is not always given. Where it is, it says once, few, many or a class for expanded clones.

CDR3aa: CASSIGTGRGTEAFF; CDR3nt: TGTGCCAGCAGTATAGGGACAGGTCGGGGGACTGAAGCTTTCTTT; j_gene: TRBJ1-1; abundance: -; v_gene: TRBV27; d_gene: TRBD1
CDR3aa: CASSQGTSGTNNEQFF; CDR3nt: TGCGCCAGCAGCCAAGGGACTAGCGGGACCAACAATGAGCAGTTCTTC; j_gene: TRBJ2-1; abundance: -; v_gene: TRBV4-3; d_gene: TRBD2
CDR3aa: CAIYYPTGQGMYEQYF; CDR3nt: TGCGCCATCTATTACCCCACCGGACAGGGAATGTACGAGCAGTACTTC; j_gene: TRBJ2-7; abundance: -; v_gene: TRBV10-2; d_gene: TRBD1
CDR3aa: CASCPSGLAGGSPYNEQFF; CDR3nt: TGTGCCAGCTGCCCTTCCGGACTAGCGGGAGGGAGCCCCTACAATGAGCAGTTCTTC; j_gene: TRBJ2-1; abundance: -; v_gene: TRBV7-9; d_gene: TRBD2
CDR3aa: CASSLSGQDNTGELFF; CDR3nt: TGCGCCAGCAGCTTGTCCGGACAGGATAACACCGGGGAGCTGTTTTTT; j_gene: TRBJ2-2; abundance: -; v_gene: TRBV5-1; d_gene: TRBD1
CDR3aa: CASSNWLAEQYF; CDR3nt: TGTGCCAGTAGTAATTGGCTGGCCGAGCAGTACTTC; j_gene: TRBJ2-7; abundance: -; v_gene: TRBV19; d_gene: -
CDR3aa: CASSPKRETVYEQYF; CDR3nt: TGTGCCAGCTCACCAAAACGGGAGACAGTCTACGAGCAGTACTTC; j_gene: TRBJ2-7; abundance: few; v_gene: TRBV18; d_gene: -
CDR3aa: CASRQEAGIYGYTF; CDR3nt: TGTGCCAGCAGGCAGGAAGCAGGGATCTATGGCTACACCTTC; j_gene: TRBJ1-2; abundance: -; v_gene: TRBV4-2; d_gene: -
CDR3aa: CSARVGDEQYF; CDR3nt: TGCAGTGCTAGAGTAGGAGACGAGCAGTACTTC; j_gene: TRBJ2-7; abundance: -; v_gene: TRBV20-1; d_gene: -
CDR3aa: CASSRALAGVYEQYF; CDR3nt: TGTGCCAGCAGTCGAGCCCTAGCGGGGGTTTACGAGCAGTACTTC; j_gene: TRBJ2-7; abundance: -; v_gene: TRBV27; d_gene: TRBD2
CDR3aa: CASSLEQGMRNTIYF; CDR3nt: TGTGCCAGCAGCTTAGAACAGGGTATGCGAAACACCATATATTTT; j_gene: TRBJ1-3; abundance: -; v_gene: TRBV7-9; d_gene: -
CDR3aa: CASSYSRWAYNSPLHF; CDR3nt: TGTGCCAGCAGTTACTCGAGGTGGGCCTATAATTCACCCCTCCACTTT; j_gene: TRBJ1-6; abundance: -; v_gene: TRBV6-5; d_gene: -
CDR3aa: CASRTSLNSYEQYF; CDR3nt: TGTGCCAGCCGGACTAGCCTGAACTCCTACGAGCAGTACTTC; j_gene: TRBJ2-7; abundance: few; v_gene: TRBV11-2; d_gene: TRBD2
CDR3aa: CASSHHRGADGYTF; CDR3nt: TGTGCCAGCAGCCATCACAGGGGGGCGGATGGCTACACCTTC; j_gene: TRBJ1-2; abundance: once; v_gene: TRBV14; d_gene: TRBD1
CDR3aa: CASSARGQFGSETYEQYF; CDR3nt: TGCGCCAGCAGCGCCAGGGGGCAGTTCGGGTCGGAAACCTACGAGCAGTACTTC; j_gene: TRBJ2-7; abundance: -; v_gene: TRBV4-1; d_gene: TRBD1
CDR3aa: CASSPPRAYTEAFF; CDR3nt: TGTGCCAGCAGCCCCCCGAGGGCTTACACTGAAGCTTTCTTT; j_gene: TRBJ1-1; abundance: -; v_gene: TRBV28; d_gene: -
CDR3aa: CASSQVGSGRAYNEQFF; CDR3nt: TGCGCCAGCAGCCAAGTAGGAAGCGGGAGGGCCTACAATGAGCAGTTCTTC; j_gene: TRBJ2-1; abundance: -; v_gene: TRBV4-1; d_gene: TRBD2
CDR3aa: CASSPFPQSGTSFVEQFF; CDR3nt: TGTGCCAGTAGTCCCTTTCCGCAATCAGGGACTAGCTTTGTTGAGCAGTTCTTC; j_gene: TRBJ2-1; abundance: -; v_gene: TRBV19; d_gene: TRBD2
CDR3aa: CASSREFRTAREQFF; CDR3nt: TGTGCCAGCAGCCGCGAATTTAGGACAGCGAGAGAGCAGTTCTTC; j_gene: TRBJ2-1; abundance: many; v_gene: TRBV6-5; d_gene: -
CDR3aa: CASSQDVLYGTSGSDTGELFF; CDR3nt: TGCGCCAGCAGCCAAGATGTTCTGTACGGGACTAGCGGGAGTGACACCGGGGAGCTGTTTTTT; j_gene: TRBJ2-2; abundance: -; v_gene: TRBV4-3; d_gene: TRBD2
CDR3aa: CASSVSTRQETQYF; CDR3nt: TGTGCCAGCAGCGTTTCTACGAGGCAAGAGACCCAGTACTTC; j_gene: TRBJ2-5; abundance: -; v_gene: TRBV9; d_gene: -
CDR3aa: CASSPGTNRAKNIQYF; CDR3nt: TGTGCCAGCTCACCCGGGACAAATAGAGCCAAAAACATTCAGTACTTC; j_gene: TRBJ2-4; abundance: -; v_gene: TRBV18; d_gene: -
CDR3aa: CASSLAQREGNEQFF; CDR3nt: TGTGCCAGCAGCTTAGCCCAGCGGGAGGGCAATGAGCAGTTCTTC; j_gene: TRBJ2-1; abundance: -; v_gene: TRBV7-2; d_gene: TRBD2
CDR3aa: CAASHTTSSGRGRLEETQYF; CDR3nt: TGTGCCGCCAGTCATACCACCTCTAGCGGGAGAGGGAGATTGGAAGAGACCCAGTACTTC; j_gene: TRBJ2-5; abundance: -; v_gene: TRBV24-1; d_gene: TRBD2
CDR3aa: CASSYSPQVGAFF; CDR3nt: TGTGCCAGCAGTTACAGTCCCCAGGTAGGAGCTTTCTTT; j_gene: TRBJ1-1; abundance: few; v_gene: TRBV6-5; d_gene: -
CDR3aa: CASSLGASGAYEQYF; CDR3nt: TGCGCCAGCAGCTTGGGGGCTAGCGGGGCCTACGAGCAGTACTTC; j_gene: TRBJ2-7; abundance: -; v_gene: TRBV5-1; d_gene: TRBD2
CDR3aa: CASSVGTASYEQYF; CDR3nt: TGCGCCAGCAGCGTCGGGACAGCGAGCTACGAGCAGTACTTC; j_gene: TRBJ2-7; abundance: -; v_gene: TRBV5-1; d_gene: TRBD1
CDR3aa: CASSLELAPATGELFF; CDR3nt: TGTGCCAGCAGCTTAGAACTTGCCCCCGCGACCGGGGAGCTGTTTTTT; j_gene: TRBJ2-2; abundance: -; v_gene: TRBV11-3; d_gene: -
CDR3aa: CASSLNQGARYEQYF; CDR3nt: TGTGCCAGCAGCTTAAACCAGGGGGCGCGCTACGAGCAGTACTTC; j_gene: TRBJ2-7; abundance: -; v_gene: TRBV7-7; d_gene: TRBD1
CDR3aa: CASSSALAGGYEQYF; CDR3nt: TGTGCCAGTAGTAGTGCACTAGCGGGAGGCTACGAGCAGTACTTC; j_gene: TRBJ2-7; abundance: -; v_gene: TRBV19; d_gene: TRBD2
CDR3aa: CASSYDSGSGNTIYF; CDR3nt: TGTGCCAGCAGTTACGATTCAGGGTCTGGAAACACCATATATTTT; j_gene: TRBJ1-3; abundance: -; v_gene: TRBV6-5; d_gene: -
CDR3aa: CASSLWAGPIYGYTF; CDR3nt: TGTGCCAGCAGCTTGTGGGCAGGGCCTATATATGGCTACACCTTC; j_gene: TRBJ1-2; abundance: -; v_gene: TRBV5-4; d_gene: -
CDR3aa: CASSLGSLDTQYF; CDR3nt: TGTGCCAGCAGCTTAGGTTCACTTGATACGCAGTATTTT; j_gene: TRBJ2-3; abundance: -; v_gene: TRBV11-3; d_gene: -
CDR3aa: CASSLGLAGSYEQYF; CDR3nt: TGCGCCAGCAGCTTAGGACTAGCGGGTTCCTACGAGCAGTACTTC; j_gene: TRBJ2-7; abundance: few; v_gene: TRBV5-1; d_gene: TRBD2
CDR3aa: CASSQRIPVEGINEKLFF; CDR3nt: TGCGCCAGCAGCCAGCGCATTCCCGTCGAGGGTATTAATGAAAAACTGTTTTTT; j_gene: TRBJ1-4; abundance: -; v_gene: TRBV4-3; d_gene: -
CDR3aa: CASSQRDGEQYF; CDR3nt: TGTGCCAGTAGTCAGCGCGACGGCGAGCAGTACTTC; j_gene: TRBJ2-7; abundance: -; v_gene: TRBV19; d_gene: -
CDR3aa: CAISELLAGNEQYF; CDR3nt: TGTGCCATCAGTGAGCTGCTGGCTGGTAACGAGCAGTACTTC; j_gene: TRBJ2-7; abundance: -; v_gene: TRBV10-3; d_gene: -
CDR3aa: CASSLGPGTRVYEQYF; CDR3nt: TGTGCCAGCAGCTTAGGTCCCGGGACTAGGGTATACGAGCAGTACTTC; j_gene: TRBJ2-7; abundance: -; v_gene: TRBV11-2; d_gene: TRBD2
CDR3aa: CASSQRAGELFF; CDR3nt: TGTGCCAGCAGCCAACGAGCCGGGGAGCTGTTTTTT; j_gene: TRBJ2-2; abundance: once; v_gene: TRBV21-1; d_gene: -
CDR3aa: CASSLNWRGRQETQYF; CDR3nt: TGTGCCAGCAGCCTGAATTGGAGGGGACGTCAAGAGACCCAGTACTTC; j_gene: TRBJ2-5; abundance: -; v_gene: TRBV7-2; d_gene: -
CDR3aa: CASSSQPGSGANVLTF; CDR3nt: TGTGCCAGCTCATCCCAACCGGGGTCTGGGGCCAACGTCCTGACTTTC; j_gene: TRBJ2-6; abundance: -; v_gene: TRBV18; d_gene: -
CDR3aa: CASSLGDRGRYEQYF; CDR3nt: TGTGCCAGCAGCTTGGGGGACAGGGGGCGATACGAGCAGTACTTC; j_gene: TRBJ2-7; abundance: -; v_gene: TRBV5-6; d_gene: TRBD1
CDR3aa: CASSLKIGTGTGSYEQYF; CDR3nt: TGTGCCAGCAGCTTGAAAATAGGGACAGGGACAGGCTCCTACGAGCAGTACTTC; j_gene: TRBJ2-7; abundance: -; v_gene: TRBV7-2; d_gene: TRBD1
CDR3aa: CASSQGRLAYEQYF; CDR3nt: TGTGCCAGCAGCCAAGGGAGACTAGCCTACGAGCAGTACTTC; j_gene: TRBJ2-7; abundance: -; v_gene: TRBV3-1/TRBV3-2; d_gene: -
CDR3aa: CASSAYMFPYEQYF; CDR3nt: TGTGCCAGCAGCGCTTACATGTTTCCTTACGAGCAGTACTTC; j_gene: TRBJ2-7; abundance: -; v_gene: TRBV7-2; d_gene: -
CDR3aa: CASSLPRAGFAGYTF; CDR3nt: TGTGCCAGCAGCTTACCTCGGGCAGGGTTTGCGGGCTACACCTTC; j_gene: TRBJ1-2; abundance: -; v_gene: TRBV7-2; d_gene: -